This TCR beta chain comes out of a study of blood T cell repertoires in COVID-19. At the level of the study: Acute and convalescent COVID-19 samples came from the United States, Italy and Spain. Sources were T cells, B-cell-depleted T cells, or PBMCs; the material itself was cDNA or gDNA.

V was pared by 5 bases and J by 12 bases, with 15 bases of the junction left unmatched. The germline V gene has CDR1 MNHNY and CDR2 SVGAGI (reference sequence). The CDR3 has 14 amino acids. Authors' analysis steps: Amplifying reference gene primers gave estimates of nucleated cell counts. Repertoires were generated with immunoSEQ multiplex PCR, while TCRdb's copy carries only in-frame clones and drops some. V and J calls plus clone size are reproduced from that table; the DNA served to infer D and trimming. The sample holds approximately 250,000 clones, about 88% seen once. What was sequenced was peripheral blood. The sequence derives from a man between 25 and 39 years old with active or convalescent COVID-19. The gene calls are TRBV6-6 and TRBJ2-7; 8 positions match TRBD1. CDR3 in amino acids: CASSQTGGPDPTYF. DNA of the CDR3: TGTGCCAGCAGTCAAACAGGGGGGCCTGACCCAACGTACTTC.